Following are 4 T cell receptor beta chains from one sample sequenced in a study of blood T cell repertoires in COVID-19. The repertoire was sequenced with immunoSEQ multiplex PCR; TCRdb's copy has only in-frame clones and lacks some. This sample has 220,000 or so clones, with almost 85% found just once. Sequencing used peripheral blood. The receptors stem from a woman older than 75 with acute or convalescent COVID-19.

The chain is built from TRBV24-1 and TRBJ1-4, with D perhaps matching TRBD1 (6 bases). The CDR3 extends over 14 amino acids. The germline V gene has CDR1 KGHDR and CDR2 SFDVKD. Trimming stripped 2 bases from V and 5 bases from J, with 8 bases between. In nucleotides, the CDR3 is TGTGCCACCAGTGATTCAGGGGCCAATGAAAAACTGTTTTTT. This sequence encodes CATSDSGANEKLFF.

The chain carries TRBV6-5 and TRBJ2-7, with TRBD1 as a possible D gene (5 bases). The germline V gene encodes CDR1 MNHEY and CDR2 SVGAGI. Trimming pared 7 bases from V and 0 bases from J, leaving 7 bases between. The CDR3 contains 12 residues. The CDR3 nucleotides are TGTGCCAGCAACAGGCTCTCCTACGAGCAGTACTTC. Protein product: CASNRLSYEQYF.

This sequence joins TRBV27 and TRBJ1-1; a possible D gene is TRBD1 (5 bases). V was cut by 7 bases and J by 4 bases, with 19 bases left in between. The CDR3 extends over 15 amino acids. CDR1 is MNHEY, CDR2 SMNVEV, per germline (reference sequence). The CDR3 reads CASTATATGGTEAFF. The CDR3 coding sequence is TGTGCCAGCACGGCCACAGCTACCGGGGGCACTGAAGCTTTCTTT.

This clone has a single count. This chain links TRBV10-3 with TRBJ1-1, with D maybe TRBD1 (6 bases). The CDR3 is made up of 15 amino acids. The V gene lost 3 bases and the J gene lost 2 bases, with 13 bases spanning the gap. From germline, CDR1 is ENHRY and CDR2 SYGVKD. The CDR3 nucleotides are TGTGCCATCAGTGATTTGGACAGAATCAACACTGAAGCTTTCTTT. Its translation: CAISDLDRINTEAFF.